These 19 T cell receptor beta chains share one sample of origin, sequenced in a study of cytomegalovirus exposure and HLA in healthy donors. The PCR employed 60 Vbeta primers together with 13 Jbeta primers. Generated by immunoSEQ multiplex PCR, the TCRdb table keeps only in-frame clones and is missing some. The table records about 130,000 clones, about 80% of them present only once. The sequenced material came from PBMCs. Receptor source: a woman aged 45-59 years in good health and CMV-seronegative.

The chain employs TRBV5-4 and TRBJ1-1; D is possibly TRBD1 (5 bases). The V gene's germline CDR1 is SGHNT and CDR2 YYREEE (reference sequence). The length of the CDR3 is 15 residues. With 0 bases removed from V and 1 base from J, the gap between germline ends came to 10 bases. CDR3 in amino acids: CASSLDPGGNTEAFF. The DNA for the CDR3 is TGTGCCAGCAGCTTGGACCCGGGGGGGAACACTGAAGCTTTCTTT.

This CDR3 is CASSLYAPASGSTDTQYF. CDR3 coding DNA: TGTGCCAGCAGTCTCTACGCCCCGGCTAGCGGGAGCACAGATACGCAGTATTTT. The chain links TRBV27 to TRBJ2-3; 8 bases are shared with TRBD2. CDR1 and CDR2 (germline): MNHEY, SMNVEV (reference sequence). Unmatched junction bases numbered 13, after V lost 5 bases and J lost 0 bases. The CDR3 extends over 18 amino acids.

This chain uses TRBV10-3 with TRBJ2-7, with D tentatively TRBD2 (5 bases). Per the germline V gene, CDR1 is ENHRY and CDR2 is SYGVKD. This CDR3 region has 13 residues. Trimming removed 4 bases at V and 12 bases at J, with 19 bases between. As DNA, the CDR3 is TGTGCCATCAGTGGGCCCGGTGGGCGGGCGGGGTACTTC. Encoded protein: CAISGPGGRAGYF.

This clone was seen more than once but under ten times. V is TRBV29-1 and J is TRBJ2-3; 8 nucleotides line up with TRBD1. This CDR3 comprises 14 residues. Germline loops: CDR1 SQVTM, CDR2 ANQGSEA. With V trimmed by 6 bases and J by 6 bases, 11 bases remained unmatched. The CDR3, as DNA: TGCAGCGTGGCTACAGGGGGAGCTTGGGATACGCAGTATTTT. Amino acids: CSVATGGAWDTQYF.

This chain connects TRBV9 to TRBJ2-5; a possible D gene is TRBD1 (6 bases). This CDR3 contains 13 residues. The germline V gene encodes CDR1 SGDLS and CDR2 YYNGEE. Trimming shortened V by 4 bases and J by 5 bases, and 12 bases separated the two germline ends. CDR3 in DNA: TGTGCCAGCAGCACAGGGAACTACGAGACCCAGTACTTC. It is translated as CASSTGNYETQYF.

This clone was observed a handful of times. The rearrangement joins TRBV4-1 to TRBJ1-1; perhaps TRBD1 as D (5 bases). Germline V gene sequence: CDR1 MGHRA, CDR2 YSYEKL. The CDR3 has 15 amino acids. The ends were cut back, 1 base at V and 1 base at J, with 10 bases in the middle. The CDR3 region has the DNA TGCGCCAGCAGCCAAGCTTGGGGGGAGAACACTGAAGCTTTCTTT. Translating it yields CASSQAWGENTEAFF.

The chain has TRBV7-9 and TRBJ1-1; D gene unclear. Germline V gene sequence: CDR1 SEHNR, CDR2 FQNEAQ (reference sequence). This CDR3 spans 14 amino acids. V was clipped by 5 bases and J by 8 bases, with 18 bases between them. CDR3 DNA: TGTGCCAGCAGCGAACTAGTAGGGAGTCCGGAAGCTTTCTTT. Translated: CASSELVGSPEAFF.

This chain links TRBV29-1 with TRBJ1-2, with D possibly matching TRBD1 (6 bases). This CDR3 has 15 residues. Trimming pared 8 bases from V and 5 bases from J, leaving 24 bases between. In germline, CDR1 is SQVTM, CDR2 ANQGSEA. CDR3 bases: TGCAGCAACCAACGCCGGTCGGGACACATATATGGCTACACCTTC. Its translation: CSNQRRSGHIYGYTF.

This chain links TRBV19 with TRBJ1-1, with a tentative D call TRBD1 (6 bases). CDR3 length: 15 residues. Trimming shortened V by 1 base and J by 6 bases, and 15 bases separated the two germline ends. The germline V gene encodes CDR1 LNHDA and CDR2 SQIVND (reference sequence). The CDR3 reads CASSIVGGATSEAFF. The CDR3 nucleotides read TGTGCCAGTAGTATAGTCGGGGGGGCAACTTCTGAAGCTTTCTTT.

This sequence joins TRBV25-1 and TRBJ2-7; D call uncertain. Trimming left V 5 bases short and J 2 bases short, with 7 bases between. The CDR3 has 12 amino acids. Germline V gene data show CDR1 as MGHDK and CDR2 as SYGVNS. The CDR3 bases are TGTGCCAGCAGTTCCCTCGCCTACGAGCAGTACTTC. Translated: CASSSLAYEQYF.

V and J are TRBV7-2 and TRBJ2-5; TRBD2 matches 13 bases. V trimming: 5 bases; J trimming: 5 bases; junction bases outside the gene matches: 8. The CDR3 sequence is 16 residues long. Germline V gene data show CDR1 as SGHTA and CDR2 as FQGNSA. CDR3 sequence (DNA): TGTGCCAGCAGCCCGGGGGCACTAGCGGGAGGGGAGACCCAGTACTTC. It yields the protein CASSPGALAGGETQYF. Drawing the rest from reference TRBV7-2 and TRBJ2-5, the complete variable domain is GAGVSQSPSNKVTEKGKDVELRCDPISGHTALYWYRQSLGQGLEFLIYFQGNSAPDKSGLPSDRFSAERTGGSVSTLTIQRTQQEDSAVYLCASSPGALAGGETQYFGPGTRLLVL.

The chain employs TRBV5-4 and TRBJ2-3, with a weak D call TRBD1 (7 bases). With 4 bases removed from V and 4 bases from J, the gap between germline ends came to 16 bases. This CDR3 region has 15 residues. Per the germline V gene, CDR1 is SGHNT and CDR2 is YYREEE (reference sequence). The CDR3 sequence: CASSSGQGGPDTQYF. CDR3 DNA sequence: TGTGCCAGCAGCAGCGGGCAGGGGGGACCAGATACGCAGTATTTT.

The genes are TRBV6-1 and TRBJ2-7, with a weak D call TRBD1 (6 bases). Deletions cut 2 bases from V and 2 bases from J, with 16 bases between. From germline, CDR1 is MNHNS and CDR2 SASEGT. The CDR3 is made up of 16 amino acids. For the CDR3, the DNA is TGTGCCAGCAGTGAATCAAGGGGGTACACCCCCTACGAGCAGTACTTC. It translates to CASSESRGYTPYEQYF.

A remark on this clone: The junction departs from germline at one end; a sequencing error may be responsible. This chain links TRBV7-7 with TRBJ1-1; no clear D gene. Germline assignment: CDR1 SSHAT and CDR2 FNYEAQ (reference sequence). There are 13 residues in the CDR3. In nucleotides, the CDR3 is TGTGCTAGCAGCGCCACGGAGTCCAGTGAAGCTTTCTTT. It yields the protein CASSATESSEAFF. The full variable domain, its missing parts supplied by reference TRBV7-7 and TRBJ1-1, is GAGVSQSPRYKVTKRGQDVTLRCDPISSHATLYWYQQALGQGPEFLTYFNYEAQPDKSGLPSDRFSAERPEGSISTLTIQRTEQRDSAMYRCASSATESSEAFFGQGTRLTVV.

This clone was observed a single time. The CDR3 sequence is CASSRTGRGKVDYGYTF. CDR3 DNA sequence: TGTGCCAGTAGTAGGACAGGGAGGGGAAAAGTTGACTATGGCTACACCTTC. This sequence joins TRBV19 and TRBJ1-2, with TRBD1 identical over 8 bases. The CDR3 consists of 17 residues. The V and J ends lost 4 bases and 3 bases, in that order; junction bases with no gene match: 13. Germline V gene data show CDR1 as LNHDA and CDR2 as SQIVND (reference sequence).

This clone was picked up one time. This rearrangement joins TRBV6-6 to TRBJ2-7, with 8 bases that match TRBD1. Trimming cost V 7 bases and J 1 base; bases outside gene matches: 3. Germline V CDR1 and CDR2: MNHNY, SVGAGI (reference sequence). The CDR3 length is 13 residues. This chain's CDR3 is CASTGDRSYEQYF. The CDR3 region has the DNA TGTGCCAGCACCGGGGACAGGTCCTACGAGCAGTACTTC.

The chain uses TRBV14 and TRBJ2-1; 7 nucleotides agree with TRBD2. The CDR3 totals 16 residues. Germline values: CDR1 SGHDN, CDR2 FVKESK. Germline trimming cut 1 base from V and 8 bases from J; bases unmatched to any gene: 11. Here the CDR3 reads CASSQVGLAAPDEQFF. CDR3 nucleotide sequence: TGTGCCAGCAGCCAAGTTGGGCTAGCGGCCCCCGATGAGCAGTTCTTC.

This clone has only a few counts. The J gene is TRBJ2-3, the V gene TRBV5-1; 8 nucleotides agree with TRBD2. CDR1 is SGHRS and CDR2 is YFSETQ in the germline V gene. The V and J ends lost 3 bases and 3 bases, in that order; junction bases with no gene match: 6. The CDR3 covers 15 residues. CDR3 bases: TGCGCCAGCAGCTGGACGGGAGGGGGAACAGATACGCAGTATTTT. Its protein product is CASSWTGGGTDTQYF.

V and J are TRBV7-8 and TRBJ1-1; D unclear. Germline values: CDR1 SGHVS, CDR2 FQNEAQ. The CDR3 loop spans 15 amino acids. Trimming removed 6 bases from V and 0 bases from J, with 14 bases in between. The chain's CDR3 is CASRPQGRMNTEAFF. For the CDR3, the DNA is TGTGCCAGCAGACCCCAAGGGAGGATGAACACTGAAGCTTTCTTT. Combining the CDR3 with reference TRBV7-8 and TRBJ1-1 gives the whole variable domain GAGVSQSPRYKVAKRGQDVALRCDPISGHVSLFWYQQALGQGPEFLTYFQNEAQLDKSGLPSDRFFAERPEGSVSTLKIQRTQQEDSAVYLCASRPQGRMNTEAFFGQGTRLTVV.